The text below deals with one TCR beta chain. Its antigen is unidentified. This entry belongs to a study of cytomegalovirus exposure and HLA in healthy donors. Study findings and constraints: The listing of 160 or so TCR beta chains classed them as cytomegalovirus-associated. Testing in vitro showed a few CMV-associated chains specific for CMV antigens. Clusters of TCRs from the first cohort tended to co-occur in the 90 to 150 validation repertoires (as a later analysis found).

Some clones are missing from TCRdb's copy, which holds only in-frame ones; the method was immunoSEQ multiplex PCR. Of more than 90,000 clones listed, approximately 91% were seen once; the top ten hold about 4.1%. Trimming removed 4 bases from V and 8 bases from J, with 18 bases in between. The CDR3 is 15 amino acids. Per germline, CDR1 SGHVS and CDR2 FQNEAQ. The donors were members of the validation cohort, which comprised 90 to 150 subjects and was separate from the first cohort of several hundred subjects. The J gene is TRBJ2-1, the V gene TRBV7-8, with a possible D match to TRBD1 (6 bases). This clonotype was obtained from a man aged 18 to 29 in good health and CMV-seropositive. What was sequenced was PBMCs. CDR3 protein: CASSYTGIESDEQFF. CDR3 nucleotide sequence: TGTGCCAGCAGCTATACAGGGATTGAATCCGATGAGCAGTTCTTC.